This T cell receptor (beta chain) was identified during a study of T cells in localized non-small cell lung cancer. Whole-study findings and limits: Heterogeneity stays possible, as sequencing covered only one tumor region. Blood T cell density predicted longer survival; adjacent-lung clonality, shorter. In adjacent lung appeared a median about 57 of the top 100 tumor clones.

The CDR3 consists of 18 residues. V shed 4 bases and J 0 bases; nucleotides not matched to a gene: 8. Germline CDR1 reads SGHRS; CDR2 reads YFSETQ. To note about this clone: The antigen remains unidentified.

Some clones are missing from TCRdb's copy, which holds only in-frame ones; the method was immunoSEQ multiplex PCR. The sample lists 70,000 to 75,000 clones, less than 85% occurring once. This clonotype originated in a female donor of 60 years or more with stage I lung adenocarcinoma. The source was peripheral blood, collected before any cancer treatment. The V gene is TRBV5-1, the J gene TRBJ2-1, with 12 bases fitting TRBD2. CDR3 nucleotides: TGCGCCAGCAGCCCCCGGACTAGCGGGGTAAGCTCCTACAATGAGCAGTTCTTC. As protein: CASSPRTSGVSSYNEQFF.